This TCR beta chain is drawn from a study of response to subunit inactivated influenza vaccine. With regard to this clonotype: Its antigen is currently unknown.

Via MiXCR, TCRdb re-called the RT-PCR reads, giving one row per CDR3 protein. The sample holds a few hundred thousand distinct CDR3 sequences, 21% seen once. General study points: With each seasonal influenza vaccination, the authors suggested, few new T cells are recruited.

With V trimmed by 7 bases and J by 0 bases, 6 bases remained unmatched. Per germline, CDR1 SQVTM and CDR2 ANQGSEA. The CDR3 has 15 amino acids. The sequence came from a man aged 45 to 70 who received an inactivated influenza vaccine. This chain links TRBV29-1 with TRBJ1-3; 10 bases align to TRBD1. The sequencing used PBMCs from blood, collected less than 22 months after vaccination. The chain's CDR3 is CSALRDRGSGNTIYF. The CDR3 DNA reads TGCAGCGCTCTCCGGGACAGGGGCTCTGGAAACACCATATATTTT.